This T cell receptor (beta chain) was identified during a study of cytomegalovirus exposure and HLA in healthy donors. Points from the study as a whole: It was only CMV serostatus that was available as immune exposure information.

Notes on this clone: Its antigen is not identified.

The PCR contained 60 Vbeta and 13 Jbeta primers. Profiling relied on immunoSEQ multiplex PCR, and the TCRdb table lists in-frame clones only, not all of them. The table shows 200,000 to 250,000 clones, with around 73% occurring only once. The sequence was obtained from a woman in her 30s in good health and CMV-seronegative. The sample taken for sequencing was PBMCs.

This chain's CDR3 is CASSPSSDASYEQYF. The CDR3 DNA follows: TGTGCCAGCAGCCCGTCTAGCGACGCCTCCTACGAGCAGTACTTC. The chain employs TRBV11-3 and TRBJ2-7; a possible D gene is TRBD2 (6 bases). The CDR3 contains 15 residues. Germline V gene data show CDR1 as SGHNT and CDR2 as YENEEA. V lost 5 bases and J lost 0, with 14 bases in between.